The sequence of this TCR beta chain was determined in a study of T cells in tuberculosis. Study-wide findings and caveats: The TCR-beta difference was not significant; alpha differences partly reflected length.

The CDR3 contains 14 residues. The ends were cut back, 6 bases at V and 1 base at J, with 13 bases in the middle. Germline-derived CDR1 and CDR2 are MNHEY and SMNVEV (reference sequence). Assay: immunoSEQ multiplex PCR; the TCRdb copy retains only in-frame clones and omits some. Of some 26,000 clones in the sample, approximately 92% were seen once. With respect to this clone: The antigen remains undetermined.

Each donor contributed about 100,000 T cells on average, unsorted. The sequencing input was PBMCs. The receptor was derived from a donor under 30 with latent tuberculosis or without tuberculosis infection. Some clones in this sample may be carry-over from other donors' samples. V gene TRBV27 combines with J gene TRBJ2-7; weak D call: TRBD1 (6 bases). Here the CDR3 DNA reads TGTGCCAGCAGGCTACAGGGATCGTCCTACGAGCAGTACTTC. This encodes CASRLQGSSYEQYF.